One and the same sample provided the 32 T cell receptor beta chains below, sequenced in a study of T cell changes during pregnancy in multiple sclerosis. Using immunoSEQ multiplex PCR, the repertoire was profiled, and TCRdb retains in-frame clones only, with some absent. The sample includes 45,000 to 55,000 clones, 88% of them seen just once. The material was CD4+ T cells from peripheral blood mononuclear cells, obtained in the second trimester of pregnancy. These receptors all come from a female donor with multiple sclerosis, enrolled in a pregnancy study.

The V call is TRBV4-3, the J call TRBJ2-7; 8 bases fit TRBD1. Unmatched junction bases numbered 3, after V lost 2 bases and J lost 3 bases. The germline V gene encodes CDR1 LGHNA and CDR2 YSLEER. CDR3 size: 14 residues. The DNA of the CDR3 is TGCGCCAGCAGCCAACGGACAGGGCACTACGAGCAGTACTTC. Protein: CASSQRTGHYEQYF.

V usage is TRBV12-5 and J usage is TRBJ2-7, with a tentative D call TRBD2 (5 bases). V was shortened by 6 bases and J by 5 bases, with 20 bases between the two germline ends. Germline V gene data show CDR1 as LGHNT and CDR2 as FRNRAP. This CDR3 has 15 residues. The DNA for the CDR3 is TGTGCTAGTGGGCCTGCCGCGAGAGGGATCGACGAGCAGTACTTC. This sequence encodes CASGPAARGIDEQYF.

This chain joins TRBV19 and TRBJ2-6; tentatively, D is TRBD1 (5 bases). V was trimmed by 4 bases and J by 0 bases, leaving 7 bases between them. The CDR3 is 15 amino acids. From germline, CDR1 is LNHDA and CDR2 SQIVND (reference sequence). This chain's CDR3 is CASSTQGSGANVLTF. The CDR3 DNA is TGTGCCAGTAGTACTCAGGGCTCTGGGGCCAACGTCCTGACTTTC.

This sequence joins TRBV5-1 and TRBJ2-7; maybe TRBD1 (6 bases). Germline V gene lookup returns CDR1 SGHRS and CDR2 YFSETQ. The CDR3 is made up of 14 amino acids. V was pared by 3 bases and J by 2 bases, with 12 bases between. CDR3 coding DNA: TGCGCCAGCAGCTCCCTCCGGGACACCTACGAGCAGTACTTC. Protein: CASSSLRDTYEQYF.

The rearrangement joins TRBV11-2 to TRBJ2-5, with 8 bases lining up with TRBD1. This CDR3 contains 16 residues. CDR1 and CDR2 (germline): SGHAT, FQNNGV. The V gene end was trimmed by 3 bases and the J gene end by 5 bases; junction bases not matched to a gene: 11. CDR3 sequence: CASSLGWQGAWETQYF. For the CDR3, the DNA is TGTGCCAGCAGCTTGGGTTGGCAGGGGGCATGGGAGACCCAGTACTTC.

The CDR3 nucleotides read TGTGCCAGCAGCTTTGCAACGGAGGTTGGAAACACCATATATTTT. Amino acids: CASSFATEVGNTIYF. This chain connects TRBV7-9 to TRBJ1-3; D is ambiguous. The CDR3 totals 15 residues. The V and J ends lost 3 bases and 3 bases respectively, with 12 bases between them. Looked up from germline, CDR1 is SEHNR and CDR2 is FQNEAQ (reference sequence).

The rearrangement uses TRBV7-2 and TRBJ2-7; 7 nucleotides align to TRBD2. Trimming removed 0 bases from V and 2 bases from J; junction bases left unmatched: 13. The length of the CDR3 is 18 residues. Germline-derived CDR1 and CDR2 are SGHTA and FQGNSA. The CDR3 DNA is TGTGCCAGCAGCTTAGCGAGGACCCGACTAGCATCTCCCTACGAGCAGTACTTC. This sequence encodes CASSLARTRLASPYEQYF. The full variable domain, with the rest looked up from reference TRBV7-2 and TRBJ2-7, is GAGVSQSPSNKVTEKGKDVELRCDPISGHTALYWYRQSLGQGLEFLIYFQGNSAPDKSGLPSDRFSAERTGGSVSTLTIQRTQQEDSAVYLCASSLARTRLASPYEQYFGPGTRLTVT.

The DNA of the CDR3 is TGCGCCAGCAGCTTGGCCGAGGTAGGCAATGAGCAGTTCTTC. Protein sequence: CASSLAEVGNEQFF. The chain uses TRBV5-1 and TRBJ2-1; D is uncertain. This CDR3 has 14 residues. Trimming pared 0 bases from V and 6 bases from J, leaving 10 bases between. Germline CDR1 and CDR2: SGHRS and YFSETQ.

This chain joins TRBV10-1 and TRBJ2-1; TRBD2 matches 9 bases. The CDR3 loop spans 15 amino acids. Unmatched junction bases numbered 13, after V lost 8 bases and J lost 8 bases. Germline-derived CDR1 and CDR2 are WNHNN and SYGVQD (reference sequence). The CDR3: CASSPRLAGEDEQFF. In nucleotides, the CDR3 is TGCGCCAGCTCTCCTCGTTTAGCGGGAGAGGATGAGCAGTTCTTC.

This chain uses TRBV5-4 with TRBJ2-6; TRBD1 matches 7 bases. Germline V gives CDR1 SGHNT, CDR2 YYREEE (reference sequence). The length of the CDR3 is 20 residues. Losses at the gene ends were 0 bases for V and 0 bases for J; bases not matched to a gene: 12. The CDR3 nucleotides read TGTGCCAGCAGCTTGGGGACAGGATGGATGTCAAACTCTGGGGCCAACGTCCTGACTTTC. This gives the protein CASSLGTGWMSNSGANVLTF.

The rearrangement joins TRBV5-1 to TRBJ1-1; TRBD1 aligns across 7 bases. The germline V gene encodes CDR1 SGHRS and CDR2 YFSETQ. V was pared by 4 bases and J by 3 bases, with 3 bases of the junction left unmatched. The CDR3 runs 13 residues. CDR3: CASSTTGYTEAFF. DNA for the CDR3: TGCGCCAGCAGCACGACAGGGTACACTGAAGCTTTCTTT.

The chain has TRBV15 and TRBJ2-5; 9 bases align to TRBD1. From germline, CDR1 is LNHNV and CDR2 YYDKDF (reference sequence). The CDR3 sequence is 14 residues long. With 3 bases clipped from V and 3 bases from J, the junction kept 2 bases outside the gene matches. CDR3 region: CATSRDRGKETQYF. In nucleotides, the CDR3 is TGTGCCACCAGCAGGGACAGGGGCAAAGAGACCCAGTACTTC. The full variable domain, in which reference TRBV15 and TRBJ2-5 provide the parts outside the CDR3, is DAMVIQNPRYQVTQFGKPVTLSCSQTLNHNVMYWYQQKSSQAPKLLFHYYDKDFNNEADTPDNFQSRRPNTSFCFLDIRSPGLGDTAMYLCATSRDRGKETQYFGPGTRLLVL.

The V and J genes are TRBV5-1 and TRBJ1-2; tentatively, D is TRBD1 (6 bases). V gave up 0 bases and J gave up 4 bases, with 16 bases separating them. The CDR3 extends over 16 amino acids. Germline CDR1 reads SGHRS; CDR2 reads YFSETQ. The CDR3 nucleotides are TGCGCCAGCAGCTTGGTCGGAGGACAGACAAGCTATGGCTACACCTTC. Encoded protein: CASSLVGGQTSYGYTF.

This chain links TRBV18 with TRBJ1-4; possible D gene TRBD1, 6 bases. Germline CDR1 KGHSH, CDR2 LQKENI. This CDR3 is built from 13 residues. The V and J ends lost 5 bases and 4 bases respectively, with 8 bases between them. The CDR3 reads CASSGQLNEKLFF. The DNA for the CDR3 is TGTGCCAGCTCAGGACAGCTTAATGAAAAACTGTTTTTT.

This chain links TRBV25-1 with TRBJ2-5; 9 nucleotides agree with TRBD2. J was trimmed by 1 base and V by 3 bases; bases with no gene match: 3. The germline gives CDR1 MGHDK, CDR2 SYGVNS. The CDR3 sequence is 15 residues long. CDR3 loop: CASSDAGGPQETQYF. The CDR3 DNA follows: TGTGCCAGCAGTGATGCGGGAGGGCCCCAAGAGACCCAGTACTTC.

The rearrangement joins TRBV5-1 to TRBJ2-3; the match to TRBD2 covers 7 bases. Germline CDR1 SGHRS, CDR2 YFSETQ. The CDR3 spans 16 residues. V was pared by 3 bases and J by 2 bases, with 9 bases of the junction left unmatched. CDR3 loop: CASSSTLADLTDTQYF. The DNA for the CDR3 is TGCGCCAGCAGCTCGACTCTAGCGGACCTCACAGATACGCAGTATTTT. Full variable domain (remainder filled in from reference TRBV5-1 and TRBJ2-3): KAGVTQTPRYLIKTRGQQVTLSCSPISGHRSVSWYQQTPGQGLQFLFEYFSETQRNKGNFPGRFSGRQFSNSRSEMNVSTLELGDSALYLCASSSTLADLTDTQYFGPGTRLTVL.

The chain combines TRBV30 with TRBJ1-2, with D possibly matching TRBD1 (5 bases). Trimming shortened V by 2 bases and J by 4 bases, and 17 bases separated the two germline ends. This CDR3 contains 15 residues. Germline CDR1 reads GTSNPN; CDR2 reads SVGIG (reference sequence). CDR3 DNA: TGTGCCTGGAGTCGCCTCAGGGCACTAGCCTATGGCTACACCTTC. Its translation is CAWSRLRALAYGYTF.

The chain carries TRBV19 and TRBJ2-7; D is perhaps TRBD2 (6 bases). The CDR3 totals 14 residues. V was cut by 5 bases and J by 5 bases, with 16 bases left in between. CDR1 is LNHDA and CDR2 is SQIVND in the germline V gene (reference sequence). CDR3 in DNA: TGTGCCAGTAGTCTTCAGCCGGGAGTCCACGAGCAGTACTTC. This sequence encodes CASSLQPGVHEQYF.

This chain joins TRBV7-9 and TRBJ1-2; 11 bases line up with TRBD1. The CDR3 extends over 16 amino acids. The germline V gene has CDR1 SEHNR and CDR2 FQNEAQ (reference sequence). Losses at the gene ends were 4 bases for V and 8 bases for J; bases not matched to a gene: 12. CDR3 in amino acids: CASSSETGQGARGYTF. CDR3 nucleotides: TGTGCCAGCAGCTCCGAAACCGGACAGGGGGCGCGGGGCTACACCTTC.

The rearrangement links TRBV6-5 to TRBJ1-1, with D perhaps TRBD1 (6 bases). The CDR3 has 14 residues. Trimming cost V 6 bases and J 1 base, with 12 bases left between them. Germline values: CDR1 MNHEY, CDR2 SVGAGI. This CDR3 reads CASRVPGQNTEAFF. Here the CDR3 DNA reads TGTGCCAGCAGGGTACCGGGACAGAACACTGAAGCTTTCTTT.

CDR3 in amino acids: CASSYVQGAYEQYF. The CDR3 DNA follows: TGTGCCAGCAGTTACGTACAGGGGGCCTACGAGCAGTACTTC. The chain has TRBV6-6 and TRBJ2-7; TRBD1 agrees at 8 bases. J gave up 2 bases and V 2 bases, and 2 bases lay outside the gene matches. The CDR3 runs to 14 residues. Germline V CDR1 and CDR2: MNHNY, SVGAGI (reference sequence).

The CDR3 loop is CASKRGTGWNTEAFF. CDR3 bases: TGTGCCAGTAAGAGAGGGACAGGGTGGAACACTGAAGCTTTCTTT. V and J are TRBV19 and TRBJ1-1, with 9 bases that match TRBD1. There are 15 residues in the CDR3. Trimming at V came to 7 bases and at J to 1 base, leaving 7 bases not matched to a gene. Germline CDR1 and CDR2: LNHDA and SQIVND (reference sequence).

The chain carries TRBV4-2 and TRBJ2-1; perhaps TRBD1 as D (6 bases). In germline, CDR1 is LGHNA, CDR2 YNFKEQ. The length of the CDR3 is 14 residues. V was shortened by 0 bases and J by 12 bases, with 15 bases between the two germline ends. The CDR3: CASSQDLDGTRQFF. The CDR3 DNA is TGTGCCAGCAGCCAAGATCTCGATGGGACAAGGCAGTTCTTC.

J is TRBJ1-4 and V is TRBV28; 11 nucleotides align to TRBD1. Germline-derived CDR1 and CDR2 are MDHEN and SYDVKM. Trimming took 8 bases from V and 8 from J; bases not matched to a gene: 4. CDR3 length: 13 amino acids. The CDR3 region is CASGTGGREKLFF. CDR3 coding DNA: TGTGCCAGCGGGACAGGGGGGCGGGAAAAACTGTTTTTT. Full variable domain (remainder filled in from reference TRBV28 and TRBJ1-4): DVKVTQSSRYLVKRTGEKVFLECVQDMDHENMFWYRQDPGLGLRLIYFSYDVKMKEKGDIPEGYSVSREKKERFSLILESASTNQTSMYLCASGTGGREKLFFGSGTQLSVL.

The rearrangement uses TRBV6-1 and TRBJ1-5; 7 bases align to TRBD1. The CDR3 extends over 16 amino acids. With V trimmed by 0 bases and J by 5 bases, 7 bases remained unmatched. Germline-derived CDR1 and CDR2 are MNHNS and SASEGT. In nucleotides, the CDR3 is TGTGCCAGCAGTGAAGCATTGGACAGGATCTATCAGCCCCAGCATTTT. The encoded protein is CASSEALDRIYQPQHF.

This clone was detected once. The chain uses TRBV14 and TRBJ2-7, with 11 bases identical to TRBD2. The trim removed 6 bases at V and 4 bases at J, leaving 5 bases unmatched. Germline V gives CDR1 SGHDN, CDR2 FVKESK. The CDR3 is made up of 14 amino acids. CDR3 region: CASRPGTSGYEQYF. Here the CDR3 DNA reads TGTGCCAGCAGGCCAGGGACTAGCGGATACGAGCAGTACTTC. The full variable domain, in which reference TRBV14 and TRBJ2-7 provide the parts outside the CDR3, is EAGVTQFPSHSVIEKGQTVTLRCDPISGHDNLYWYRRVMGKEIKFLLHFVKESKQDESGMPNNRFLAERTGGTYSTLKVQPAELEDSGVYFCASRPGTSGYEQYFGPGTRLTVT.

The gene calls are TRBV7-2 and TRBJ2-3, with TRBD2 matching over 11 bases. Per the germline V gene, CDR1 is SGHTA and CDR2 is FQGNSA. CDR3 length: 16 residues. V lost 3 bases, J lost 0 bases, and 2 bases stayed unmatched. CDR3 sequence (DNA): TGTGCCAGCAGCTTTCGACTAGCGGGAAGCACAGATACGCAGTATTTT. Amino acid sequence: CASSFRLAGSTDTQYF.

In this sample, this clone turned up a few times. The CDR3 bases are TGTGCCTGGACCAAAGGGACAGTAGGTGGCTACACCTTC. This encodes CAWTKGTVGGYTF. The chain carries TRBV30 and TRBJ1-2; 7 positions agree with TRBD1. Germline assignment: CDR1 GTSNPN and CDR2 SVGIG (reference sequence). The CDR3 has 13 amino acids. J was trimmed by 7 bases and V by 4 bases; bases with no gene match: 9.

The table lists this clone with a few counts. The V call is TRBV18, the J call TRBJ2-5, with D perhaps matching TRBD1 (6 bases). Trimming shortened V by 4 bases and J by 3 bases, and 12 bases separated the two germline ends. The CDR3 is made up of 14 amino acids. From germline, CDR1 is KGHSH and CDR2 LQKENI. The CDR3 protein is CASSRSRGEETQYF. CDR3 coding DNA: TGTGCCAGCTCACGCAGCAGGGGCGAAGAGACCCAGTACTTC.

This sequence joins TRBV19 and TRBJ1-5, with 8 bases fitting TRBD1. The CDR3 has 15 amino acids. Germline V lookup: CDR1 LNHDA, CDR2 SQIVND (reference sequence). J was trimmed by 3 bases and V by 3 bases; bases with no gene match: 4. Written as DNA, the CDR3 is TGTGCCAGTAGTATCGGACAGGGTGCCAATCAGCCCCAGCATTTT. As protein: CASSIGQGANQPQHF.

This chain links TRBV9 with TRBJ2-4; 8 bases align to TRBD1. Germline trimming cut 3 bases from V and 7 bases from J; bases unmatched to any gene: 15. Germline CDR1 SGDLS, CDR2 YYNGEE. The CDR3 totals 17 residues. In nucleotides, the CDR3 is TGTGCCAGCAGCGCCGCTGACAGGGGAAATGTGGGCAACATTCAGTACTTC. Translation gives CASSAADRGNVGNIQYF.

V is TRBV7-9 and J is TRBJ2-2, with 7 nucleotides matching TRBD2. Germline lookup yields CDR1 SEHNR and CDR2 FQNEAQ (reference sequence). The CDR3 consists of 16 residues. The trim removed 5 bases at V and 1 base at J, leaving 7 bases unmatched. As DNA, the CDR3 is TGTGCCAGCAGCGGCTGGGCGGGAGTGAACACCGGGGAGCTGTTTTTT. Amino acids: CASSGWAGVNTGELFF.